This record covers a single T cell receptor (beta chain). This sample is part of a study of blood T cell repertoires in COVID-19. Across the study: Samples of COVID-19 (acute and convalescent) were obtained from the United States, Italy and Spain. Nucleic acid was either cDNA or gDNA, and it came from T cells, B-cell-depleted T cells, or PBMCs.

In Seattle, patients joined the study during active infection and were tracked longitudinally. The CDR3 has 13 amino acids. Germline assignment: CDR1 SGHAT and CDR2 FQNNGV. With 0 bases clipped from V and 15 bases from J, the junction kept 8 bases outside the gene matches. Sequenced by immunoSEQ multiplex PCR; TCRdb stores in-frame clones only, minus some. The table includes tens of thousands of clones, roughly 89% detected once. The V and J genes are TRBV11-2 and TRBJ2-1, with 7 bases that match TRBD2. The sequence derives from a man between 60 and 75 years old with COVID-19, enrolled during active disease. Material: peripheral blood. CDR3 sequence: CASSLDPGAGVFF. For the CDR3, the DNA is TGTGCCAGCAGCTTAGATCCCGGGGCGGGGGTGTTCTTC.